Listed here are 29 T cell receptor beta chains from one sample, sequenced in a study of blood T cell repertoires in COVID-19 (TCRdb year 2020). The library came from the immunoSEQ multiplex PCR assay. Entries here come from immuneACCESS through TCRdb and include only in-frame sequences with V and J called. Some clones fail to appear in such tables; in the studies checked, an unresolved V gene covers under half of the shortfall, and the cause of the remainder is unknown. The sample table lists about 110,000 clones, about 88% of them with a count of one. The ten largest clones capture around 2% of the sample. Source material: peripheral blood. These TCRs come from a human donor in a cohort sampled during active COVID-19.

This sequence joins TRBV7-9 and TRBJ2-7; 8 bases line up with TRBD2. The CDR3 has 16 residues. Germline CDR1 SEHNR, CDR2 FQNEAQ (reference sequence). The ends lost 4 bases at V and 5 bases at J; junction bases unmatched: 13. The CDR3, as DNA: TGTGCCAGCAGCTCGCCCCTGGGACTAGGAGTCCACGAGCAGTACTTC. It yields the protein CASSSPLGLGVHEQYF.

V is TRBV2 and J is TRBJ2-3, with 14 bases matching TRBD2. The CDR3 length is 16 residues. CDR1 is SNHLY, CDR2 FYNNEI, per germline. V was clipped by 6 bases and J by 8 bases; unmatched bases: 10. The CDR3 DNA sequence: TGTGCCAGCAGAACTAAGACTAGCGGGAGGGGTAGTACGCAGTATTTT. The encoded protein is CASRTKTSGRGSTQYF.

V usage is TRBV9 and J usage is TRBJ2-1, with TRBD2 identical over 12 bases. The CDR3 contains 15 residues. Trimming at V came to 5 bases and at J to 3 bases, leaving 3 bases not matched to a gene. Germline values: CDR1 SGDLS, CDR2 YYNGEE. DNA of the CDR3: TGTGCCAGCAGTCCTAGCGGGAGGGACTACAATGAGCAGTTCTTC. Translating gives CASSPSGRDYNEQFF.

The chain carries TRBV19 and TRBJ1-2, with TRBD1 identical over 7 bases. This CDR3 has 13 residues. The V and J ends lost 6 bases and 6 bases, in that order; junction bases with no gene match: 7. Germline V lookup: CDR1 LNHDA, CDR2 SQIVND (reference sequence). The CDR3 loop is CASRLDRVHGYTF. As DNA, the CDR3 is TGTGCCAGTAGATTAGACAGGGTGCATGGCTACACCTTC.

The V call is TRBV12-5, the J call TRBJ2-5, with a tentative D call TRBD2 (6 bases). This CDR3 is 14 amino acids long. V lost 6 bases to trimming and J lost 5 bases, with 16 bases between them. CDR1 is LGHNT, CDR2 FRNRAP, per germline. The CDR3 loop reads CASGTTGTAETQYF. The CDR3 nucleotides are TGTGCTAGTGGCACCACCGGGACTGCGGAGACCCAGTACTTC.

V and J are TRBV12-3 or TRBV12-4 and TRBJ2-2; D is perhaps TRBD2 (5 bases). The CDR3 contains 12 residues. V lost 8 bases to trimming and J lost 4 bases, with 8 bases between them. CDR3 region: CASGGSTGELFF. The CDR3 coding sequence is TGTGCCAGCGGTGGGAGCACCGGGGAGCTGTTTTTT.

This chain links TRBV6-1 with TRBJ1-5; D is possibly TRBD1 (6 bases). The germline V gene encodes CDR1 MNHNS and CDR2 SASEGT. V was trimmed by 0 bases and J by 3 bases, leaving 12 bases between them. There are 16 residues in the CDR3. The CDR3 reads CASSEALDRLNQPQHF. The CDR3 DNA sequence: TGTGCCAGCAGTGAAGCGCTTGACAGGCTCAATCAGCCCCAGCATTTT.

The rearrangement joins TRBV6-6 to TRBJ2-1; TRBD2 agrees at 8 bases. V was pared by 2 bases and J by 0 bases, with 3 bases of the junction left unmatched. CDR1 and CDR2 (germline): MNHNY, SVGAGI (reference sequence). This CDR3 has 16 residues. CDR3 residues: CASSYAGTSSYNEQFF. The CDR3 DNA reads TGTGCCAGCAGTTACGCCGGGACTAGCTCCTACAATGAGCAGTTCTTC.

This clone has only a few counts. The chain employs TRBV20-1 and TRBJ1-2; D is unclear. V dropped 3 bases and J dropped 5 bases, with 10 bases sitting between them. The CDR3 loop spans 12 amino acids. Per the germline V gene, CDR1 is DFQATT and CDR2 is SNEGSKA (reference sequence). The CDR3 sequence is CSASADQYGYTF. In DNA, the CDR3 is TGCAGTGCTAGTGCTGATCAGTATGGCTACACCTTC.

This clone was counted a single time. V and J are TRBV9 and TRBJ2-7; TRBD2 might be the D (6 bases). Deletions cut 4 bases from V and 4 bases from J, with 18 bases between. The CDR3 covers 15 residues. Germline CDR1 and CDR2: SGDLS and YYNGEE. For the CDR3, the DNA is TGTGCCAGCAGCCCCCACACCGGACTACTATACGAGCAGTACTTC. Amino acid sequence: CASSPHTGLLYEQYF.

The chain recombines TRBV7-2 with TRBJ2-1, with 10 bases matching TRBD1. With V trimmed by 2 bases and J by 7 bases, 8 bases remained unmatched. The V gene's germline CDR1 is SGHTA and CDR2 FQGNSA. The CDR3 has 16 residues. In DNA, the CDR3 is TGTGCCAGCAGCTTACGACCGGGACAGGGGCAAAATGAGCAGTTCTTC. Its protein product is CASSLRPGQGQNEQFF.

The genes are TRBV19 and TRBJ1-5; 7 nucleotides agree with TRBD1. With V trimmed by 6 bases and J by 4 bases, 15 bases remained unmatched. Germline assignment: CDR1 LNHDA and CDR2 SQIVND (reference sequence). There are 17 residues in the CDR3. The CDR3 here is CASRLHRATGTNQPQHF. In nucleotides, the CDR3 is TGTGCCAGTAGGCTACACCGCGCGACAGGGACAAATCAGCCCCAGCATTTT.

This chain connects TRBV5-1 to TRBJ2-7, with 7 bases aligning to TRBD1. The germline V gene encodes CDR1 SGHRS and CDR2 YFSETQ. This CDR3 has 13 residues. J gave up 4 bases and V 4 bases, and 5 bases lay outside the gene matches. Here the CDR3 DNA reads TGCGCCAGCAGCGGAGGACAGGATTACGAGCAGTACTTC. The encoded protein is CASSGGQDYEQYF.

This clone was detected only a few times. This chain links TRBV19 with TRBJ2-7; 9 bases align to TRBD1. V lost 5 bases to trimming and J lost 6 bases; unmatched junction nucleotides: 14. The CDR3 consists of 16 residues. The germline V gene has CDR1 LNHDA and CDR2 SQIVND (reference sequence). The chain's CDR3 is CASSGWTGATLGEQYF. In DNA, the CDR3 is TGTGCCAGTAGTGGATGGACAGGGGCGACCCTGGGCGAGCAGTACTTC.

This clone appeared a few times. The chain employs TRBV5-4 and TRBJ2-7; maybe TRBD2 (5 bases). Germline V gene sequence: CDR1 SGHNT, CDR2 YYREEE (reference sequence). The CDR3 length is 16 residues. The germline V and J ends were trimmed by 4 bases and 2 bases, with 19 bases remaining between them. The chain's CDR3 is CASSPGERGKTYEQYF. CDR3 DNA: TGTGCCAGCAGCCCCGGAGAACGGGGAAAGACCTACGAGCAGTACTTC.

The V gene is TRBV14, the J gene TRBJ1-3, with D maybe TRBD1 (5 bases). There are 15 residues in the CDR3. Trimming took 2 bases from V and 2 from J, leaving 10 bases between them. Germline V lookup: CDR1 SGHDN, CDR2 FVKESK. The CDR3: CASSQRQGPGNTIYF. DNA of the CDR3: TGTGCCAGCAGCCAACGGCAGGGCCCTGGAAACACCATATATTTT.

V and J are TRBV6-4 and TRBJ2-3, with 10 nucleotides matching TRBD2. Germline V gives CDR1 MRHNA, CDR2 SNTAGT. This CDR3 contains 16 residues. J gave up 4 bases and V 2 bases, and 6 bases lay outside the gene matches. The CDR3 here is CASSDEASGGPDTQYF. CDR3 sequence (DNA): TGTGCCAGCAGTGACGAGGCTAGCGGGGGACCAGATACGCAGTATTTT.

The rearrangement joins TRBV3-1 (or the pseudogene TRBV3-2) to TRBJ2-3, with D uncertain. The CDR3 covers 15 residues. Germline CDR1 and CDR2: LGHDT and YNNKEL (reference sequence). V was shortened by 0 bases and J by 3 bases, with 10 bases between the two germline ends. CDR3 DNA: TGTGCCAGCAGCCAAGAAGTTACTATAACAGATACGCAGTATTTT. It is translated as CASSQEVTITDTQYF.

The chain links TRBV7-9 to TRBJ2-7, with 12 bases fitting TRBD2. The V segment lost 6 bases and the J segment 0 bases; nucleotides outside the gene matches: 3. CDR1 is SEHNR, CDR2 FQNEAQ, per germline (reference sequence). This CDR3 spans 15 amino acids. CDR3 protein: CASSWTSGDSYEQYF. The DNA of the CDR3 is TGTGCCAGCAGTTGGACTAGCGGGGACTCCTACGAGCAGTACTTC.

The CDR3 DNA follows: TGCGCCAGCAGCTTAGGAGGGGGCCCGAACACCGGGGAGCTGTTTTTT. This encodes CASSLGGGPNTGELFF. The V call is TRBV5-1, the J call TRBJ2-2; possible D gene TRBD1, 7 bases. The CDR3 has 16 residues. Looked up from germline, CDR1 is SGHRS and CDR2 is YFSETQ. Trimming removed 2 bases at V and 0 bases at J, with 11 bases between.

The chain links TRBV24-1 to TRBJ1-1, with 7 bases fitting TRBD1. Per the germline V gene, CDR1 is KGHDR and CDR2 is SFDVKD. CDR3 length equals 16 residues. V shed 9 bases and J 0 bases; nucleotides not matched to a gene: 12. The CDR3 bases are TGTGCCACCTGTTCTAAAGGGGGCTCTGTGAACACTGAAGCTTTCTTT. It specifies CATCSKGGSVNTEAFF.

This clone was observed at least ten times. The V and J genes are TRBV6-5 and TRBJ2-3, with 8 bases identical to TRBD2. CDR1 is MNHEY and CDR2 is SVGAGI in the germline V gene. The CDR3 totals 13 residues. The junction had 4 bases not matched to a gene; V was cut back by 8 bases and J by 3 bases. CDR3 DNA sequence: TGTGCCAGCGGCGGGGGGAGGACAGATACGCAGTATTTT. Translated, it gives CASGGGRTDTQYF.

The chain has TRBV6-5 and TRBJ1-6, with TRBD1 as a possible D gene (5 bases). The germline CDR1 and CDR2 sequences are MNHEY and SVGAGI. The CDR3 is made up of 15 amino acids. Trimming shortened V by 0 bases and J by 7 bases, and 10 bases separated the two germline ends. The CDR3 protein is CASSYSTRANSPLHF. The CDR3 nucleotides are TGTGCCAGCAGTTACTCGACCAGGGCAAATTCACCCCTCCACTTT.

The chain joins TRBV6-6 to TRBJ2-7; the D gene is possibly TRBD1 (6 bases). This CDR3 has 14 amino acids. V dropped 8 bases and J dropped 2 bases, with 16 bases sitting between them. Looked up from germline, CDR1 is MNHNY and CDR2 is SVGAGI (reference sequence). In DNA, the CDR3 is TGTGCCAGCTGTTTAGGGGGTAGGCCCTACGAGCAGTACTTC. Translated: CASCLGGRPYEQYF.

This chain joins TRBV19 and TRBJ1-4; D might be TRBD1 (6 bases). Trimming removed 6 bases from V and 0 bases from J, with 8 bases in between. Germline CDR1 and CDR2: LNHDA and SQIVND (reference sequence). The CDR3 loop spans 14 amino acids. Here the CDR3 reads CASRRGSTNEKLFF. CDR3 DNA: TGTGCCAGTAGAAGGGGGTCAACTAATGAAAAACTGTTTTTT.

The chain has TRBV5-1 and TRBJ1-4; D perhaps matches TRBD1 (6 bases). From germline, CDR1 is SGHRS and CDR2 YFSETQ. CDR3 length: 14 residues. The germline V and J ends were trimmed by 5 bases and 5 bases, with 13 bases remaining between them. CDR3 DNA: TGCGCCAGCAGTCCGGACAGCGGCAATGAAAAACTGTTTTTT. Translation gives CASSPDSGNEKLFF.

For this clone: One end of the junction varies from germline; a read error may be responsible. The chain couples TRBV7-7 to TRBJ2-2, with D possibly being TRBD1 (6 bases). Germline assignment: CDR1 SSHAT and CDR2 FNYEAQ (reference sequence). There are 15 residues in the CDR3. CDR3 protein: CASRPGDRQGGELFF. Written as DNA, the CDR3 is TGTGCTAGCAGACCAGGGGACCGCCAGGGCGGGGAGCTGTTTTTT.

The chain joins TRBV18 to TRBJ2-3; the match to TRBD1 covers 7 bases. CDR3 length: 15 amino acids. V lost 4 bases, J lost 4 bases, and 8 bases stayed unmatched. CDR1 KGHSH and CDR2 LQKENI come from the germline V gene. The DNA for the CDR3 is TGTGCCAGCTCACGGGAGACAGGGTCATCAGATACGCAGTATTTT. Protein product: CASSRETGSSDTQYF.

The genes are TRBV4-1 and TRBJ2-5, with TRBD2 matching 8 bases. CDR1 is MGHRA and CDR2 is YSYEKL in the germline V gene. The CDR3 is 16 residues long. The J segment lost 1 base and the V segment lost 4 bases, leaving 8 bases of the junction unmatched. The CDR3 nucleotides read TGCGCCAGCAGCCCAGGGGCTAGCGGGCGCCAAGAGACCCAGTACTTC. Translated, it gives CASSPGASGRQETQYF.